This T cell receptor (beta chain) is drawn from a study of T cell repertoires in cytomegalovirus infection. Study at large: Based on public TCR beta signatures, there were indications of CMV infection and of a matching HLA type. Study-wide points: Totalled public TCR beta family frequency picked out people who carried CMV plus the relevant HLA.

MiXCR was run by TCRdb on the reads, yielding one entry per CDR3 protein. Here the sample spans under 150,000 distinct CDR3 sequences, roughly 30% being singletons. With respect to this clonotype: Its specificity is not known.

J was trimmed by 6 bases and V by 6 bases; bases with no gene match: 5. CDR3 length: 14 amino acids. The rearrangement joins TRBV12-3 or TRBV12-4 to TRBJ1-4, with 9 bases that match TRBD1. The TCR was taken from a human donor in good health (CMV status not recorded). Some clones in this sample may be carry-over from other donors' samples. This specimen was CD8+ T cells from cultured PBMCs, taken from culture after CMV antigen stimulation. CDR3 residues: CASRPGTGHEKLFF. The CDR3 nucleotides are TGTGCCAGCAGGCCCGGGACAGGGCATGAAAAACTGTTTTTT.